Shown below are 20 T cell receptor beta chains from a single sample sequenced in a study of OX40 agonist ivuxolimab in advanced cancers. Method: immunoSEQ multiplex PCR; TCRdb's copy keeps in-frame clones and lacks some. Of tens of thousands of clones in the sample, around 93% are singletons; the top ten hold roughly a quarter. The sample consisted of CD4+ or CD8+ T cells sorted from blood, taken in a trial of the OX40 agonist ivuxolimab. The receptors come from an adult with an advanced solid tumor such as melanoma, head and neck, liver or kidney cancer.

V is TRBV28 and J is TRBJ2-7, with 11 bases that match TRBD2. Looked up from germline, CDR1 is MDHEN and CDR2 is SYDVKM. After removal of 3 bases from V and 3 bases from J, the junction contained 4 bases not matched to a gene. This CDR3 is 15 amino acids long. CDR3 coding DNA: TGTGCCAGCAGTTTTATGGGGACTAGCGGCTACGAGCAGTACTTC. It translates to CASSFMGTSGYEQYF.

J is TRBJ2-7 and V is TRBV15; the D is unclear. Germline V gives CDR1 LNHNV, CDR2 YYDKDF (reference sequence). V lost 1 base and J lost 6, with 7 bases in between. CDR3 length equals 12 residues. The CDR3 sequence: CATSRGGIEQYF. The CDR3 region has the DNA TGTGCCACCAGCAGAGGAGGTATCGAGCAGTACTTC.

The chain employs TRBV4-3 and TRBJ2-7; D gene uncertain. Germline loops: CDR1 LGHNA, CDR2 YSLEER. The CDR3 has 16 residues. With 0 bases removed from V and 2 bases from J, the gap between germline ends came to 14 bases. CDR3 sequence (DNA): TGCGCCAGCAGCCAAGATCGGAGTGGCCGAACCTACGAGCAGTACTTC. This gives the protein CASSQDRSGRTYEQYF.

The J gene is TRBJ2-7, the V gene TRBV28, with 7 bases that match TRBD1. The junction had 12 bases not matched to a gene; V was cut back by 7 bases and J by 3 bases. The germline V gene has CDR1 MDHEN and CDR2 SYDVKM. The CDR3 sequence is 15 residues long. The CDR3 is CASNQFGTEIYEQYF. The CDR3 DNA sequence: TGTGCCAGCAATCAGTTCGGGACAGAGATCTACGAGCAGTACTTC. Full variable domain (outside the CDR3, taken from reference TRBV28 and TRBJ2-7): DVKVTQSSRYLVKRTGEKVFLECVQDMDHENMFWYRQDPGLGLRLIYFSYDVKMKEKGDIPEGYSVSREKKERFSLILESASTNQTSMYLCASNQFGTEIYEQYFGPGTRLTVT.

The chain combines TRBV7-9 with TRBJ2-7; D possibly corresponds to TRBD2 (5 bases). The CDR3 consists of 12 residues. V was trimmed by 7 bases and J by 5 bases, leaving 12 bases between them. Germline CDR1 and CDR2: SEHNR and FQNEAQ (reference sequence). CDR3 in amino acids: CASTGVGNEQYF. The CDR3, as DNA: TGTGCCAGCACCGGGGTGGGCAACGAGCAGTACTTC.

The J gene is TRBJ2-7, the V gene TRBV6-5; D unresolved. The CDR3 runs 13 residues. V was pared by 5 bases and J by 3 bases, with 11 bases between. Germline CDR1 reads MNHEY; CDR2 reads SVGAGI. CDR3 residues: CASSNTVGYEQYF. The CDR3 DNA reads as TGTGCCAGCAGTAACACTGTAGGCTACGAGCAGTACTTC.

V gene TRBV28 combines with J gene TRBJ2-7; 7 bases align to TRBD1. Germline V gene lookup returns CDR1 MDHEN and CDR2 SYDVKM. V lost 4 bases and J lost 5; bases outside the gene matches: 2. This CDR3 has 12 amino acids. The CDR3 bases are TGTGCCAGCAGTTCAGACAGGGACGAGCAGTACTTC. As protein: CASSSDRDEQYF.

The CDR3 coding sequence is TGTGCCAGCAATCTAAGACTAGCGGGAGACACAGATACGCAGTATTTT. Its translation is CASNLRLAGDTDTQYF. This chain joins TRBV7-9 and TRBJ2-3; 12 bases are a match to TRBD2. CDR3 length: 16 residues. The junction had 7 bases not matched to a gene; V was cut back by 7 bases and J by 2 bases. Germline V gene sequence: CDR1 SEHNR, CDR2 FQNEAQ (reference sequence).

This CDR3 reads CASRRDGKETQYF. DNA of the CDR3: TGTGCCAGCAGAAGGGACGGCAAAGAGACCCAGTACTTC. The chain employs TRBV28 and TRBJ2-5, with D possibly called TRBD1 or TRBD2 (5 bases each). Germline V gene sequence: CDR1 MDHEN, CDR2 SYDVKM. The CDR3 is 13 residues long. Trimming left V 6 bases short and J 3 bases short, with 11 bases between.

The rearrangement joins TRBV19 to TRBJ1-1; 7 bases match TRBD1. V lost 4 bases, J lost 1 base, and 6 bases stayed unmatched. The CDR3 loop spans 15 amino acids. The germline gives CDR1 LNHDA, CDR2 SQIVND (reference sequence). DNA of the CDR3: TGTGCCAGTAGTAACAGACAGGGCCGGAACACTGAAGCTTTCTTT. This translates into CASSNRQGRNTEAFF.

This clone was seen once. The rearrangement joins TRBV27 to TRBJ2-7; possible D gene TRBD2, 6 bases. This CDR3 is built from 14 residues. The V end was cut by 2 bases, the J end by 3 bases, with 11 bases between. Germline V gene sequence: CDR1 MNHEY, CDR2 SMNVEV (reference sequence). The CDR3 spells CASSLAGSDYEQYF. The DNA of the CDR3 is TGTGCCAGCAGTTTAGCGGGGAGTGACTACGAGCAGTACTTC.

The V gene is TRBV7-9, the J gene TRBJ2-3; the D is unclear. V was clipped by 8 bases and J by 2 bases, with 8 bases between them. The CDR3 loop spans 12 amino acids. Germline CDR1 is SEHNR and CDR2 is FQNEAQ (reference sequence). CDR3 amino acids: CASAGFTDTQYF. The CDR3 region has the DNA TGTGCCAGCGCTGGGTTCACAGATACGCAGTATTTT.

The V and J genes are TRBV13 and TRBJ2-1; TRBD2 matches at 12 bases. The CDR3 covers 16 residues. After removal of 5 bases from V and 1 base from J, the junction contained 3 bases not matched to a gene. CDR1 PRHDT and CDR2 FYEKMQ come from the germline V gene (reference sequence). The CDR3 is CASSPLAGGSYNEQFF. CDR3 coding DNA: TGTGCCAGCAGCCCCCTAGCGGGAGGGTCCTACAATGAGCAGTTCTTC.

V is TRBV10-1 and J is TRBJ2-1; D remains ambiguous. In germline, CDR1 is WNHNN, CDR2 SYGVQD (reference sequence). The CDR3 consists of 13 residues. Deletions cut 8 bases from V and 2 bases from J, with 10 bases between. The CDR3 bases are TGCGCCAGCTCCGGCGGAACCTACAATGAGCAGTTCTTC. Its protein product is CASSGGTYNEQFF.

The chain is built from TRBV6-5 and TRBJ2-2; D may be TRBD2 (5 bases). Trimming left V 0 bases short and J 4 bases short, with 12 bases between. This CDR3 has 16 residues. Germline V CDR1 and CDR2: MNHEY, SVGAGI. For the CDR3, the DNA is TGTGCCAGCAGTTACTCGAGAGGGCGCGGCACCGGGGAGCTGTTTTTT. Amino acid sequence: CASSYSRGRGTGELFF.

J is TRBJ2-7 and V is TRBV4-1; D is unresolved. CDR1 and CDR2 from the germline V gene are MGHRA and YSYEKL. The ends were cut back, 1 base at V and 5 bases at J, with 15 bases in the middle. The CDR3 extends over 15 amino acids. CDR3 nucleotide sequence: TGCGCCAGCAGCCAAGTTGGGTGGCCAAGTGACGAGCAGTACTTC. This translates into CASSQVGWPSDEQYF.

The gene calls are TRBV5-1 and TRBJ2-2; D unresolved. V shed 1 base and J shed 6 bases, with 4 bases lying between them. CDR1 is SGHRS and CDR2 is YFSETQ in the germline V gene. This CDR3 comprises 12 residues. The CDR3 protein is CASSLTAGELFF. The DNA of the CDR3 is TGCGCCAGCAGCTTGACGGCCGGGGAGCTGTTTTTT.

The chain employs TRBV6-5 and TRBJ1-1; 7 nucleotides match TRBD1. CDR3 length: 16 amino acids. Unmatched junction bases numbered 11, after V lost 2 bases and J lost 5 bases. Per the germline V gene, CDR1 is MNHEY and CDR2 is SVGAGI. The CDR3, as DNA: TGTGCCAGCAGTTACCTTCCCGACAGGGAGGAGACTGAAGCTTTCTTT. This translates into CASSYLPDREETEAFF.

The genes are TRBV28 and TRBJ2-5; 7 bases map to TRBD1. Germline V gene data show CDR1 as MDHEN and CDR2 as SYDVKM. With V trimmed by 5 bases and J by 4 bases, 7 bases remained unmatched. The CDR3 covers 14 residues. CDR3 bases: TGTGCCAGCAGTATAAGGGACAGAGCAGAGACCCAGTACTTC. Translated: CASSIRDRAETQYF.

The CDR3 sequence: CASSSTPGTGMSEQFF. As DNA, the CDR3 is TGTGCCAGCAGTTCAACCCCGGGGACAGGGATGAGTGAGCAGTTCTTC. This sequence joins TRBV27 and TRBJ2-1; 9 bases map to TRBD1. This CDR3 comprises 16 residues. V lost 4 bases, J lost 9 bases, and 13 bases stayed unmatched. CDR1 is MNHEY, CDR2 SMNVEV, per germline (reference sequence).